One and the same sample provided the 15 T cell receptor beta chains below, sequenced in a study of CD8 T cells in Susac syndrome. Random hexamers were used to reverse transcribe roughly 0.45 to 1 ug of RNA. MiXCR, run by TCRdb on the immunoSEQ multiplex PCR reads, gives a single entry per CDR3 protein. The data contain about 110,000 distinct CDR3 sequences, 90% to 96% of them singletons. Material for sequencing was CD4+ T cells from PBMCs. All receptors come from a human donor in good health.

The gene calls are TRBV5-1 and TRBJ2-6; D unclear. Germline values: CDR1 SGHRS, CDR2 YFSETQ. The V gene lost 0 bases and the J gene lost 0 bases, with 7 bases spanning the gap. The CDR3 runs 16 residues. CDR3 amino acids: CASSLGRFSGANVLTF. CDR3 nucleotides: TGCGCCAGCAGCTTGGGTCGGTTCTCTGGGGCCAACGTCCTGACTTTC.

This clonotype has a handful of counts. This chain uses TRBV28 with TRBJ2-7; 8 nucleotides match TRBD1. Germline assignment: CDR1 MDHEN and CDR2 SYDVKM. This CDR3 is 13 amino acids long. Trimming took 8 bases from V and 1 from J; bases not matched to a gene: 4. As DNA, the CDR3 is TGTGCCAGCCGAACAGGGGGGTCCTACGAGCAGTACTTC. It specifies CASRTGGSYEQYF.

The rearrangement joins TRBV3-1 to TRBJ1-1; tentatively, D is TRBD1 (6 bases). V lost 3 bases and J lost 5, with 10 bases in between. The germline V gene encodes CDR1 LGHDT and CDR2 YNNKEL (reference sequence). The CDR3 covers 13 residues. In DNA, the CDR3 is TGTGCCAGCAGCCAGGGGGCAGGAACTGAAGCTTTCTTT. Residues: CASSQGAGTEAFF.

The gene calls are TRBV5-6 and TRBJ2-5; 11 bases align to TRBD2. Germline V gene sequence: CDR1 SGHDT, CDR2 YYEEEE. The CDR3 totals 14 residues. With V trimmed by 2 bases and J by 3 bases, 0 bases remained unmatched. The CDR3 DNA reads as TGTGCCAGCAGCTTACTAGCGGGGGAAGAGACCCAGTACTTC. This codes for CASSLLAGEETQYF.

For the CDR3, the DNA is TGTGCCAGCAGCCAAAACTACCCTAAAGAGACCCAGTACTTC. Translating it yields CASSQNYPKETQYF. The genes are TRBV3-1 and TRBJ2-5; D not resolved. This CDR3 spans 14 amino acids. Germline V gene lookup returns CDR1 LGHDT and CDR2 YNNKEL (reference sequence). The germline V and J ends were trimmed by 2 bases and 3 bases, with 10 bases remaining between them.

Here the CDR3 DNA reads TGTGCCAGCAGCATCGTACTAGCGGGAGTAGCTTACGAGCAGTACTTC. Protein product: CASSIVLAGVAYEQYF. V and J are TRBV11-3 and TRBJ2-7; 11 bases are a match to TRBD2. This CDR3 region has 16 residues. From germline, CDR1 is SGHNT and CDR2 YENEEA. J was trimmed by 4 bases and V by 5 bases; bases with no gene match: 10.

The chain has TRBV29-1 and TRBJ1-2; D not certain. CDR1 and CDR2 (germline): SQVTM, ANQGSEA. The CDR3 consists of 14 residues. Trimming removed 3 bases at V and 4 bases at J, with 15 bases between. CDR3 DNA sequence: TGCAGCGTTGACGCGGGCCGCGAGGGCTATGGCTACACCTTC. It encodes CSVDAGREGYGYTF.

The chain couples TRBV25-1 to TRBJ2-1; D is ambiguous. The CDR3 is 14 amino acids. The germline CDR1 and CDR2 sequences are MGHDK and SYGVNS. V lost 5 bases and J 8 bases, leaving 16 bases between the germline ends. CDR3 loop: CASSTPSPRDEQFF. The CDR3 region has the DNA TGTGCCAGCAGTACTCCTTCCCCACGTGATGAGCAGTTCTTC.

The J gene is TRBJ2-3, the V gene TRBV4-1; TRBD2 is a possible D gene (5 bases). CDR3 length: 17 amino acids. CDR1 and CDR2 from the germline V gene are MGHRA and YSYEKL. V lost 4 bases and J 2 bases, leaving 19 bases between the germline ends. CDR3 sequence reads: CASSPRRSGASTDTQYF. The DNA for the CDR3 is TGCGCCAGCAGCCCCAGGAGGAGCGGCGCCTCCACAGATACGCAGTATTTT.

The V and J genes are TRBV19 and TRBJ1-5; no definite D call. V lost 0 bases, J lost 2 bases, and 8 bases lay in between. CDR3 length equals 15 residues. Per the germline V gene, CDR1 is LNHDA and CDR2 is SQIVND (reference sequence). CDR3 in amino acids: CASSIEGYGNQPQHF. As DNA, the CDR3 is TGTGCCAGTAGTATAGAGGGGTATGGCAATCAGCCCCAGCATTTT.

The CDR3, as DNA: TGTGCCAGCAGCTCTCTAGCGGGAGTTCCCTACGAGCAGTACTTC. Protein sequence: CASSSLAGVPYEQYF. The rearrangement links TRBV7-2 to TRBJ2-7; the match to TRBD2 covers 10 bases. V lost 4 bases, J lost 2 bases, and 5 bases stayed unmatched. Germline lookup yields CDR1 SGHTA and CDR2 FQGNSA. The CDR3 sequence is 15 residues long.

The rearrangement uses TRBV19 and TRBJ1-3, with unresolved D. This CDR3 comprises 13 residues. With 10 bases removed from V and 2 bases from J, the gap between germline ends came to 12 bases. The germline gives CDR1 LNHDA, CDR2 SQIVND (reference sequence). As DNA, the CDR3 is TGTGCCACCCGGGAGGCCCCTGGAAACACCATATATTTT. It encodes CATREAPGNTIYF.

The V gene is TRBV5-4, the J gene TRBJ2-3; the D is unclear. This CDR3 spans 12 amino acids. CDR1 is SGHNT and CDR2 is YYREEE in the germline V gene (reference sequence). V was clipped by 2 bases and J by 7 bases, with 8 bases between them. The CDR3 loop reads CASSLTSNTQYF. The CDR3 DNA follows: TGTGCCAGCAGCTTAACCTCGAATACGCAGTATTTT.

This sequence joins TRBV20-1 and TRBJ2-3; TRBD1 aligns across 8 bases. Germline V gene data show CDR1 as DFQATT and CDR2 as SNEGSKA (reference sequence). The J segment lost 3 bases and the V segment lost 1 base, leaving 3 bases of the junction unmatched. The CDR3 sequence is 14 residues long. The CDR3 reads CSARGTGKTDTQYF. CDR3 in DNA: TGCAGTGCTAGAGGGACAGGGAAAACAGATACGCAGTATTTT.

This chain joins TRBV28 and TRBJ2-3; the match to TRBD1 covers 7 bases. The CDR3 contains 17 residues. Trimming took 5 bases from V and 0 from J; bases not matched to a gene: 11. From germline, CDR1 is MDHEN and CDR2 SYDVKM. The CDR3, as DNA: TGTGCCAGCAGTCGGGACAGCCAACCGGCTAGCACAGATACGCAGTATTTT. Residues: CASSRDSQPASTDTQYF.